Listed below are T cell receptor beta chains from one sample, sequenced in a study of blood T cell repertoires in COVID-19. The protocol was immunoSEQ multiplex PCR, while the TCRdb copy is restricted to in-frame clones and leaves out a portion. The repertoire holds about 100,000 clones, with about 90% as singletons. The specimen was peripheral blood. Every receptor here comes from a man between 18 and 29 years old with COVID-19, enrolled during active disease. The CDR3 runs from the conserved cysteine through the conserved F or W. D genes are given only for firm matches.

length | J | V | D | CDR3
19 | TRBJ2-1 | TRBV29-1 | TRBD2 | CSVETLGGSGRALKNEQFF
17 | TRBJ2-1 | TRBV9 | TRBD2 | CASSVYPGTSGRFEQFF
12 | TRBJ1-1 | TRBV13 | NA | CASSLVKTEAFF
18 | TRBJ2-2 | TRBV3-1/TRBV3-2 | TRBD1 | CASSQESWTGGVPGELFF
18 | TRBJ2-4 | TRBV27 | NA | CASRAGTAERLAKNIQYF
16 | TRBJ2-5 | TRBV4-1 | NA | CASSQNPGLSGETQYF
14 | TRBJ2-2 | TRBV13 | NA | CASSLGRNTGELFF
14 | TRBJ2-1 | TRBV11-2 | NA | CASSLDRLVNEQFF
16 | TRBJ2-7 | TRBV28 | NA | CASSLLAQLGPYEQYF
14 | TRBJ1-1 | TRBV28 | NA | CASSFSGLNTEAFF
18 | TRBJ2-1 | TRBV3-1/TRBV3-2 | TRBD2 | CASSYRLPGEGLRNEQFF
15 | TRBJ2-3 | TRBV7-9 | NA | CASSRLQGLTDTQYF
18 | TRBJ2-7 | TRBV4-1 | TRBD2 | CASSQVRTSGPFRGEQYF
15 | TRBJ2-7 | TRBV6-5 | NA | CASSYYAGSSYEQYF
13 | TRBJ2-1 | TRBV30 | TRBD2 | CAWRGTSSDEQFF
13 | TRBJ1-2 | TRBV29-1 | TRBD1 | CSVGEGADYGYTF
17 | TRBJ2-1 | TRBV19 | TRBD2 | CASSIYFGGKTYNEQFF
11 | TRBJ2-7 | TRBV28 | TRBD2 | CASSLGGEQYF
13 | TRBJ1-2 | TRBV6-5 | TRBD1 | CASSWTGDYGYTF
14 | TRBJ2-7 | TRBV6-5 | TRBD1 | CASSYAGTAYEQYF
13 | TRBJ2-7 | TRBV10-1 | NA | CASSESGLDRQYF
13 | TRBJ1-2 | TRBV28 | NA | CAIAGGVEYGYTF
14 | TRBJ2-1 | TRBV30 | NA | CAWRSGYSYNEQFF
15 | TRBJ2-7 | TRBV18 | TRBD1 | CASSPFGQGNYEQYF
15 | TRBJ2-2 | TRBV7-2 | NA | CASSLVGGNTGELFF
13 | TRBJ2-7 | TRBV10-3 | TRBD1 | CASLQGSNYEQYF
15 | TRBJ1-6 | TRBV3-1/TRBV3-2 | NA | CASSALGGNNSPLHF
14 | TRBJ1-1 | TRBV27 | TRBD1 | CASSLTGERTEAFF
17 | TRBJ2-7 | TRBV5-1 | TRBD1 | CASSLAIGQGPSYEQYF
18 | TRBJ1-3 | TRBV18 | NA | CASSIQAGTSGSGNTIYF
16 | TRBJ1-2 | TRBV27 | TRBD1 | CASSLEGQGVPNGYTF
12 | TRBJ2-4 | TRBV28 | NA | CASSFEGDIQYF
13 | TRBJ2-1 | TRBV12-3/TRBV12-4 | TRBD2 | CASSLLQREGQFF
15 | TRBJ2-5 | TRBV18 | NA | CASSPGSGAKETQYF
13 | TRBJ2-7 | TRBV15 | NA | CATSRASTYEQYF
14 | TRBJ2-6 | TRBV25-1 | NA | CASSAGLGANVLTF
12 | TRBJ1-2 | TRBV6-2/TRBV6-3 | NA | CASSPDTFGYTF
15 | TRBJ2-3 | TRBV5-4 | NA | CASSQGGASTDTQYF
16 | TRBJ2-7 | TRBV10-3 | TRBD1 | CAISGTAIHSSYEQYF
21 | TRBJ1-5 | TRBV6-2/TRBV6-3 | NA | CASSYLVLCREKIDSNQPQHF
13 | TRBJ2-7 | TRBV6-5 | NA | CASSPVWGNEQYF
16 | TRBJ2-1 | TRBV9 | NA | CASSLPLGAVDNEQFF
14 | TRBJ2-1 | TRBV2 | TRBD2 | CASRGLAGLNEQFF
14 | TRBJ2-1 | TRBV10-3 | NA | CAIRGWDTADEQFF
12 | TRBJ2-7 | TRBV24-1 | NA | CATSDLQGEQYF
14 | TRBJ2-7 | TRBV20-1 | TRBD2 | CSASRTSGSYEQYF
17 | TRBJ1-5 | TRBV28 | NA | CASSLWDKGHSNQPQHF
16 | TRBJ2-7 | TRBV6-2/TRBV6-3 | NA | CASSYVPGSLLWEQYF
14 | TRBJ2-7 | TRBV5-5 | TRBD2 | CASSLPSGVYEQYF